This TCR beta chain was identified during a study of CD8 T cells in Susac syndrome. Study conclusions and caveats: Clonal expansion of CD8+ cells in Susac peaked in TEMRA cells (and in active patients). Across the total CD8+ repertoires, about 17 Susac-specific public clones were found. The CD8+ TEMRA repertoires yielded 4 to 6 such clones.

As judged by recently defined diagnostic criteria, patients with Susac syndrome had definite or probable disease. TEMRA cells were FACS-enriched, while CD8+ and CD4+ T cells were negatively isolated. V was pared by 3 bases and J by 5 bases, with 12 bases between. Germline CDR1 and CDR2: SQVTM and ANQGSEA. This CDR3 region has 13 residues. A quantity of about 0.5 to 1 ug RNA underwent reverse transcription using random hexamers. MiXCR, applied by TCRdb to the immunoSEQ multiplex PCR reads, yields one record per CDR3 protein. The table lists some 130,000 distinct CDR3 sequences, approximately 95% of them singletons. Worth noting for this clonotype: Its cognate antigen is unknown.

The V gene is TRBV29-1, the J gene TRBJ2-3; no definite D call. Sequencing input: CD8+ T cells from PBMCs. The TCR comes from a human donor with Susac syndrome. The CDR3 reads CSVDKNFGDTQYF. CDR3 DNA sequence: TGCAGCGTTGATAAAAATTTCGGAGATACGCAGTATTTT.